The 19 T cell receptor beta chains given below trace back to one sample, sequenced in a study of PD-L1 blockade in urothelial cancer. Repertoires were generated with immunoSEQ multiplex PCR, while TCRdb's copy carries only in-frame clones and drops some. This repertoire shows under 30,000 clones, around 86% found once; its top ten account for 2% to 2.5%. This specimen was PBMCs, taken around atezolizumab (anti-PD-L1) treatment. The receptors originated from a man aged 45-65 years with urothelial cancer.

V is TRBV5-1 and J is TRBJ2-3; TRBD1 matches at 9 bases. This CDR3 is built from 16 residues. Germline CDR1 is SGHRS and CDR2 is YFSETQ. Unmatched junction bases numbered 9, after V lost 3 bases and J lost 4 bases. The CDR3 here is CASSSYRGRGADTQYF. CDR3 sequence (DNA): TGCGCCAGCAGCTCCTACAGGGGGCGCGGCGCAGATACGCAGTATTTT. Full variable domain (missing parts from reference TRBV5-1 and TRBJ2-3): KAGVTQTPRYLIKTRGQQVTLSCSPISGHRSVSWYQQTPGQGLQFLFEYFSETQRNKGNFPGRFSGRQFSNSRSEMNVSTLELGDSALYLCASSSYRGRGADTQYFGPGTRLTVL.

V usage is TRBV4-1 and J usage is TRBJ1-1, with 10 bases lining up with TRBD1. The length of the CDR3 is 17 residues. The germline V gene encodes CDR1 MGHRA and CDR2 YSYEKL. V was clipped by 1 base and J by 5 bases; unmatched bases: 10. CDR3 residues: CASSQALRGQGLTEAFF. Here the CDR3 DNA reads TGCGCCAGCAGCCAAGCGCTCCGGGGACAGGGGTTGACTGAAGCTTTCTTT.

V usage is TRBV7-2 and J usage is TRBJ1-1; no clear D. V was clipped by 4 bases and J by 11 bases, with 17 bases between them. The germline V gene encodes CDR1 SGHTA and CDR2 FQGNSA. CDR3 length equals 13 residues. The CDR3 DNA reads TGTGCCAGCAGCTCCCTTTTACCTCAGGCGGCTTTCTTT. It is translated as CASSSLLPQAAFF.

The CDR3 region is CSVVGADQPQHF. In DNA form, the CDR3 reads TGCAGCGTTGTAGGGGCTGATCAGCCCCAGCATTTT. The V and J genes are TRBV29-1 and TRBJ1-5; the D gene is possibly TRBD1 (5 bases). The CDR3 totals 12 residues. V shed 4 bases and J shed 5 bases, with 9 bases lying between them. The V gene's germline CDR1 is SQVTM and CDR2 ANQGSEA.

A word on this clone: Other nucleotide sequences from this sample produce the same CDR3. This chain links TRBV4-1 with TRBJ1-1, with D possibly matching TRBD1 (6 bases). Germline CDR1 MGHRA, CDR2 YSYEKL. The V end lost 1 base, the J end lost 4 bases, and 13 bases lay between the germline ends. The CDR3 is 15 amino acids. Written as DNA, the CDR3 is TGCGCCAGCAGCCAAGTGGGGGGGCTAGGCACTGAAGCTTTCTTT. It yields the protein CASSQVGGLGTEAFF.

The chain combines TRBV9 with TRBJ2-1; 11 bases line up with TRBD1. The ends lost 4 bases at V and 6 bases at J; junction bases unmatched: 6. Germline CDR1 reads SGDLS; CDR2 reads YYNGEE. The CDR3 is made up of 15 amino acids. The CDR3 loop reads CASSPGGTGGNEQFF. The CDR3 DNA sequence: TGTGCCAGCAGCCCCGGGGGGACAGGGGGCAATGAGCAGTTCTTC.

V gene TRBV27 combines with J gene TRBJ1-4, with TRBD1 as a possible D gene (6 bases). CDR3 length: 13 residues. V was trimmed by 7 bases and J by 5 bases, leaving 11 bases between them. Germline V gene sequence: CDR1 MNHEY, CDR2 SMNVEV (reference sequence). CDR3: CASKGHTNEKLFF. The CDR3 DNA is TGTGCCAGCAAGGGACATACAAATGAAAAACTGTTTTTT.

The V and J genes are TRBV18 and TRBJ2-5; D perhaps matches TRBD1 (5 bases). The CDR3 spans 14 residues. V dropped 2 bases and J dropped 1 base, with 8 bases sitting between them. Per germline, CDR1 KGHSH and CDR2 LQKENI. CDR3: CASSPGATQETQYF. CDR3 bases: TGTGCCAGCTCACCAGGGGCCACCCAAGAGACCCAGTACTTC.

V gene TRBV2 combines with J gene TRBJ2-1; 8 bases line up with TRBD2. Germline V lookup: CDR1 SNHLY, CDR2 FYNNEI. V lost 5 bases to trimming and J lost 3 bases; unmatched junction nucleotides: 6. CDR3 length equals 15 residues. CDR3 sequence: CASSPSGGVYNEQFF. CDR3 nucleotides: TGTGCCAGCAGTCCCAGCGGGGGAGTCTACAATGAGCAGTTCTTC.

This chain connects TRBV7-2 to TRBJ1-2; 7 bases align to TRBD1. Trimming took 5 bases from V and 7 from J; bases not matched to a gene: 10. From germline, CDR1 is SGHTA and CDR2 FQGNSA. The CDR3 spans 14 residues. The CDR3 reads CASSPVTGLSGYTF. The CDR3 bases are TGTGCCAGCAGCCCCGTGACAGGGTTAAGTGGCTACACCTTC. The full variable domain, completed using reference TRBV7-2 and TRBJ1-2, is GAGVSQSPSNKVTEKGKDVELRCDPISGHTALYWYRQSLGQGLEFLIYFQGNSAPDKSGLPSDRFSAERTGGSVSTLTIQRTQQEDSAVYLCASSPVTGLSGYTFGSGTRLTVV.

The CDR3 is CASSRARAPGQGMGSYNSPLHF. CDR3 sequence (DNA): TGTGCCAGCAGCCGAGCTCGCGCACCGGGACAGGGGATGGGCTCCTATAATTCACCCCTCCACTTT. The rearrangement joins TRBV4-2 to TRBJ1-6; 10 positions agree with TRBD1. The CDR3 has 22 residues. Trimming removed 4 bases from V and 0 bases from J; junction bases left unmatched: 18. Germline loops: CDR1 LGHNA, CDR2 YNFKEQ.

The genes are TRBV5-4 and TRBJ2-1, with unresolved D. Looked up from germline, CDR1 is SGHNT and CDR2 is YYREEE (reference sequence). V was cut by 4 bases and J by 0 bases, with 11 bases left in between. This CDR3 contains 15 residues. Here the CDR3 reads CASSGSSYSYNEQFF. DNA for the CDR3: TGTGCCAGCAGCGGCTCCTCGTACTCCTACAATGAGCAGTTCTTC.

CDR3 DNA: TGCGCCAGCAGCCCGCAGACAGCTCTCAATGAAAAACTGTTTTTT. Protein sequence: CASSPQTALNEKLFF. This chain uses TRBV4-1 with TRBJ1-4; TRBD1 is a possible D gene (5 bases). Germline V gives CDR1 MGHRA, CDR2 YSYEKL. Trimming cost V 4 bases and J 5 bases, with 14 bases left between them. There are 15 residues in the CDR3.

The V call is TRBV30, the J call TRBJ2-2; the D gene is possibly TRBD2 (6 bases). Trimming shortened V by 0 bases and J by 6 bases, and 14 bases separated the two germline ends. This CDR3 has 15 amino acids. CDR1 and CDR2 from the germline V gene are GTSNPN and SVGIG (reference sequence). CDR3 residues: CAWSVAGSHPGELFF. The CDR3 DNA sequence: TGTGCCTGGAGTGTAGCGGGTTCTCACCCCGGGGAGCTGTTTTTT.

Here the CDR3 reads CAIRDRVDGSSGNTIYF. CDR3 bases: TGTGCCATCCGGGACAGGGTGGATGGTAGCTCTGGAAACACCATATATTTT. This rearrangement joins TRBV10-3 to TRBJ1-3; 9 nucleotides line up with TRBD1. V dropped 8 bases and J dropped 0; count of bases not matched to a gene: 11. CDR1 ENHRY and CDR2 SYGVKD come from the germline V gene. This CDR3 is built from 17 residues.

The chain has TRBV5-1 and TRBJ2-1, with 11 bases fitting TRBD2. CDR3 size: 15 residues. Germline loops: CDR1 SGHRS, CDR2 YFSETQ. V shed 4 bases, J shed 2 bases, and the junction held 2 bases outside the gene matches. CDR3 amino acids: CASSATSGTYNEQFF. In nucleotides, the CDR3 is TGCGCCAGCAGCGCGACTAGCGGGACCTACAATGAGCAGTTCTTC.

The chain is built from TRBV27 and TRBJ2-7; no clear D. The V end was cut by 0 bases, the J end by 0 bases, with 6 bases between. The CDR3 runs 14 residues. Germline CDR1 reads MNHEY; CDR2 reads SMNVEV (reference sequence). CDR3 loop: CASSLSRNSYEQYF. The CDR3 coding sequence is TGTGCCAGCAGTTTATCGAGAAACTCCTACGAGCAGTACTTC.

This clone was observed a handful of times. As DNA, the CDR3 is TGTGCCAGCAGCGTATTAGCGGGAGGAAACAATGAGCAGTTCTTC. This encodes CASSVLAGGNNEQFF. The chain combines TRBV7-3 with TRBJ2-1; 10 positions agree with TRBD2. Trimming cost V 5 bases and J 5 bases; bases outside gene matches: 6. Germline assignment: CDR1 SGHTA and CDR2 FQGTGA. The CDR3 sequence is 15 residues long.

This clone was recorded once. The chain joins TRBV2 to TRBJ1-5; tentatively, D is TRBD1 (5 bases). Trimming removed 2 bases at V and 7 bases at J, with 9 bases between. Germline assignment: CDR1 SNHLY and CDR2 FYNNEI. The CDR3 is 13 residues long. This chain's CDR3 is CASSESGGQPQHF. CDR3 DNA sequence: TGTGCCAGCAGTGAAAGTGGGGGGCAGCCCCAGCATTTT.